This is a list of T cell receptor beta chains from one sample in a study of graft-versus-host responses after intestinal transplantation. Here immunoSEQ multiplex PCR was the method, and the copy in TCRdb shows in-frame clones only, minus some. The sample lists about 21,000 clones, about 57% occurring once. Sequenced material: alloreactive CD4+ T cells from a mixed lymphocyte reaction culture, taken before intestinal transplant. Every receptor here comes from a human patient who received an intestinal transplant. The CDR3 runs from the conserved cysteine through the conserved F or W. D genes are given only for firm matches. Size is omitted from some rows. Given values are once, few, many or a class for expanded clones.

TRBD2 | - | TRBJ2-1 | 16 | TRBV5-4 | CASSRVAGGTYNEQFF | TGTGCCAGCAGCCGCGTGGCGGGAGGAACTTACAATGAGCAGTTCTTC
TRBD1 | - | TRBJ1-2 | 13 | TRBV9 | CASSSGTVYGYTF | TGTGCCAGCAGCTCCGGGACAGTCTATGGCTACACCTTC
TRBD1 | - | TRBJ1-1 | 17 | TRBV30 | CAWSVYPGTVMNTEAFF | TGTGCCTGGAGTGTGTACCCCGGGACAGTAATGAACACTGAAGCTTTCTTT
TRBD2 | few | TRBJ2-1 | 17 | TRBV14 | CASSQDIPSREMVEQFF | TGTGCCAGCAGCCAAGACATCCCGTCGCGGGAGATGGTTGAGCAGTTCTTC
TRBD1 | - | TRBJ2-7 | 16 | TRBV7-9 | CASSLVTGTGPQEQYF | TGTGCCAGCAGCTTAGTTACCGGGACAGGCCCACAGGAGCAGTACTTC
TRBD1 | - | TRBJ2-7 | 14 | TRBV18 | CASSWTGGYYEQYF | TGTGCCAGCTCATGGACAGGGGGATACTACGAGCAGTACTTC
- | - | TRBJ1-1 | 13 | TRBV5-1 | CASSSTGDTEAFF | TGCGCCAGCAGCTCCACGGGAGACACTGAAGCTTTCTTT
TRBD1 | - | TRBJ2-7 | 14 | TRBV29-1 | CSATGAVSQYEQYF | TGCAGCGCGACAGGGGCCGTGAGCCAATACGAGCAGTACTTC
TRBD1 | - | TRBJ2-4 | 18 | TRBV2 | CASSSALGQGATKNIQYF | TGTGCCAGCAGCTCCGCATTGGGACAGGGGGCTACCAAAAACATTCAGTACTTC
- | - | TRBJ2-1 | 15 | TRBV28 | CASSLWASQRNEQFF | TGTGCCAGCAGTTTATGGGCCAGTCAGCGCAATGAGCAGTTCTTC
- | - | TRBJ2-5 | 15 | TRBV18 | CASSLRDRRQETQYF | TGTGCCAGCTCACTAAGAGACAGACGACAAGAGACCCAGTACTTC
- | - | TRBJ2-4 | 13 | TRBV7-8 | CASSLALGGIQYF | TGTGCCAGCAGCTTAGCGTTAGGGGGCATTCAGTACTTC
TRBD2 | few | TRBJ2-1 | 19 | TRBV27 | CASTRGPAEAGGPYNEQFF | TGTGCCAGCACCAGGGGACCCGCGGAGGCGGGAGGCCCTTACAATGAGCAGTTCTTC
TRBD2 | once | TRBJ2-1 | 12 | TRBV28 | CASGLAVNEQFF | TGTGCCAGCGGGCTAGCGGTCAATGAGCAGTTCTTC
- | - | TRBJ2-2 | 15 | TRBV5-4 | CASSLGAHSAGELFF | TGTGCCAGCAGCTTGGGGGCACATAGCGCCGGGGAGCTGTTTTTT
- | - | TRBJ1-1 | 14 | TRBV6-5 | CASSYSGHNTEAFF | TGTGCCAGCAGTTACTCCGGACACAACACTGAAGCTTTCTTT
TRBD1 | - | TRBJ2-3 | 14 | TRBV11-2 | CASSLGQGADTQYF | TGTGCCAGCAGCTTAGGCCAGGGGGCAGATACGCAGTATTTT
- | few | TRBJ1-1 | 13 | TRBV18 | CASGHRADTEAFF | TGTGCCAGCGGACACAGGGCAGACACTGAAGCTTTCTTT
- | few | TRBJ1-6 | 19 | TRBV4-3 | CASSPVTSGSSSYNSPLHF | TGCGCCAGCAGCCCAGTGACATCGGGGTCGAGCTCCTATAATTCACCCCTCCACTTT
- | - | TRBJ2-2 | 14 | TRBV19 | CASIWSGIPGELFF | TGTGCCAGTATCTGGTCAGGGATCCCCGGGGAGCTGTTTTTT
TRBD2 | - | TRBJ2-1 | 16 | TRBV11-2 | CASSWGLADLYNEQFF | TGTGCCAGCAGCTGGGGACTAGCGGACCTCTACAATGAGCAGTTCTTC
TRBD2 | - | TRBJ2-3 | 16 | TRBV30 | CAWSPGLAGGGDTQYF | TGTGCCTGGAGTCCGGGACTAGCGGGAGGGGGAGATACGCAGTATTTT
- | once | TRBJ1-5 | 16 | TRBV6-6 | CASSTYTGLSNQPQHF | TGTGCCAGCAGCACCTATACAGGGCTCAGCAATCAGCCCCAGCATTTT
- | few | TRBJ1-5 | 13 | TRBV6-5 | CASSYFQGQPQHF | TGTGCCAGCAGTTACTTTCAGGGTCAGCCCCAGCATTTT
- | few | TRBJ2-1 | 17 | TRBV21-1 | CASSKDGKGPSSNEQFF | TGTGCCAGCAGCAAAGATGGGAAGGGGCCTTCAAGCAATGAGCAGTTCTTC
- | once | TRBJ1-2 | 13 | TRBV29-1 | CSVEVLVRDGYTF | TGCAGCGTTGAAGTGTTGGTGCGGGATGGCTACACCTTC
- | - | TRBJ2-2 | 13 | TRBV18 | CASSSTEPGELFF | TGTGCCAGCTCATCCACAGAACCCGGGGAGCTGTTTTTT
TRBD2 | - | TRBJ2-5 | 18 | TRBV9 | CASSVTGSGGASGETQYF | TGTGCCAGCAGCGTTACGGGTAGCGGGGGGGCTTCAGGAGAGACCCAGTACTTC
TRBD1 | few | TRBJ2-4 | 14 | TRBV25-1 | CASSKQGVVNIQYF | TGTGCCAGCAGTAAACAGGGGGTCGTAAACATTCAGTACTTC
- | once | TRBJ1-3 | 15 | TRBV18 | CASSPPSGYGNTIYF | TGTGCCAGCTCACCACCATCAGGGTATGGCAACACCATATATTTT
- | few | TRBJ2-7 | 14 | TRBV18 | CASSPQGVSYEQYF | TGTGCCAGCTCACCACAGGGGGTCTCCTACGAGCAGTACTTC
- | - | TRBJ1-3 | 16 | TRBV9 | CASSVMGQLSGNTIYF | TGTGCCAGCAGCGTGATGGGACAACTCTCTGGAAACACCATATATTTT
- | - | TRBJ1-2 | 15 | TRBV18 | CASSRVDRTNYGYTF | TGTGCCAGCTCCCGTGTCGACAGAACTAACTATGGCTACACCTTC
- | few | TRBJ2-3 | 13 | TRBV28 | CASSFLAPDTQYF | TGTGCCAGCAGTTTCCTAGCGCCAGATACGCAGTATTTT
- | - | TRBJ1-3 | 13 | TRBV5-1 | CASSGTGGNTIYF | TGCGCCAGCAGCGGAACAGGGGGAAACACCATATATTTT
- | - | TRBJ1-5 | 14 | TRBV19 | CASRASNSNQPQHF | TGTGCCAGTAGGGCATCGAATAGCAATCAGCCCCAGCATTTT
TRBD2 | - | TRBJ2-4 | 15 | TRBV6-1 | CASSASGWAKNIQYF | TGTGCCAGCAGTGCTAGCGGATGGGCCAAAAACATTCAGTACTTC
TRBD1 | few | TRBJ2-7 | 13 | TRBV2 | CAGSGTGAYEQYF | TGTGCCGGATCCGGGACAGGGGCCTACGAGCAGTACTTC
- | - | TRBJ2-1 | 16 | TRBV28 | CASGSLLPGTYNEQFF | TGTGCCAGCGGTTCCCTCTTGCCAGGGACCTACAATGAGCAGTTCTTC
- | once | TRBJ2-3 | 16 | TRBV7-3 | CASSRGHKGIVDTQYF | TGTGCCAGCAGCAGGGGACATAAAGGGATCGTCGATACGCAGTATTTT
- | once | TRBJ1-6 | 20 | TRBV10-1 | CASSESNSHYRGSYNSPLHF | TGCGCCAGCAGTGAGTCGAATTCCCATTATCGGGGGTCCTATAATTCACCCCTCCACTTT
TRBD2 | - | TRBJ2-1 | 15 | TRBV7-3 | CASSLELAAYNEQFF | TGTGCCAGCAGCTTAGAACTAGCGGCTTACAATGAGCAGTTCTTC
- | few | TRBJ2-2 | 14 | TRBV19 | CASSIGGLTGELFF | TGTGCCAGTAGTATAGGAGGACTTACCGGGGAGCTGTTTTTT
TRBD1 | - | TRBJ2-7 | 16 | TRBV6-5 | CASSFRRTGLPYEQYF | TGTGCCAGCAGTTTCAGAAGGACAGGTCTCCCCTACGAGCAGTACTTC
- | - | TRBJ1-2 | 14 | TRBV5-4 | CASSLSLQDYGYTF | TGTGCCAGCAGCCTTTCGCTTCAGGACTATGGCTACACCTTC
TRBD1 | - | TRBJ1-1 | 14 | TRBV30 | CAWLRDRESTEAFF | TGTGCCTGGCTCCGGGACAGGGAAAGTACTGAAGCTTTCTTT
- | few | TRBJ1-3 | 15 | TRBV7-6 | CASSRQPSSGNTIYF | TGTGCCAGCAGCCGACAGCCGAGCTCTGGAAACACCATATATTTT
- | few | TRBJ1-1 | 15 | TRBV5-1 | CASSLVPSRGTEAFF | TGCGCCAGCAGCTTGGTTCCGAGCCGCGGCACTGAAGCTTTCTTT
TRBD1 | - | TRBJ1-2 | 15 | TRBV7-8 | CASSSPGQGSYGYTF | TGTGCCAGCAGCTCACCGGGACAGGGGTCTTATGGCTACACCTTC
- | - | TRBJ2-1 | 16 | TRBV7-9 | CASSSGTPILYNEQFF | TGTGCCAGCAGCTCCGGGACTCCCATACTTTACAATGAGCAGTTCTTC